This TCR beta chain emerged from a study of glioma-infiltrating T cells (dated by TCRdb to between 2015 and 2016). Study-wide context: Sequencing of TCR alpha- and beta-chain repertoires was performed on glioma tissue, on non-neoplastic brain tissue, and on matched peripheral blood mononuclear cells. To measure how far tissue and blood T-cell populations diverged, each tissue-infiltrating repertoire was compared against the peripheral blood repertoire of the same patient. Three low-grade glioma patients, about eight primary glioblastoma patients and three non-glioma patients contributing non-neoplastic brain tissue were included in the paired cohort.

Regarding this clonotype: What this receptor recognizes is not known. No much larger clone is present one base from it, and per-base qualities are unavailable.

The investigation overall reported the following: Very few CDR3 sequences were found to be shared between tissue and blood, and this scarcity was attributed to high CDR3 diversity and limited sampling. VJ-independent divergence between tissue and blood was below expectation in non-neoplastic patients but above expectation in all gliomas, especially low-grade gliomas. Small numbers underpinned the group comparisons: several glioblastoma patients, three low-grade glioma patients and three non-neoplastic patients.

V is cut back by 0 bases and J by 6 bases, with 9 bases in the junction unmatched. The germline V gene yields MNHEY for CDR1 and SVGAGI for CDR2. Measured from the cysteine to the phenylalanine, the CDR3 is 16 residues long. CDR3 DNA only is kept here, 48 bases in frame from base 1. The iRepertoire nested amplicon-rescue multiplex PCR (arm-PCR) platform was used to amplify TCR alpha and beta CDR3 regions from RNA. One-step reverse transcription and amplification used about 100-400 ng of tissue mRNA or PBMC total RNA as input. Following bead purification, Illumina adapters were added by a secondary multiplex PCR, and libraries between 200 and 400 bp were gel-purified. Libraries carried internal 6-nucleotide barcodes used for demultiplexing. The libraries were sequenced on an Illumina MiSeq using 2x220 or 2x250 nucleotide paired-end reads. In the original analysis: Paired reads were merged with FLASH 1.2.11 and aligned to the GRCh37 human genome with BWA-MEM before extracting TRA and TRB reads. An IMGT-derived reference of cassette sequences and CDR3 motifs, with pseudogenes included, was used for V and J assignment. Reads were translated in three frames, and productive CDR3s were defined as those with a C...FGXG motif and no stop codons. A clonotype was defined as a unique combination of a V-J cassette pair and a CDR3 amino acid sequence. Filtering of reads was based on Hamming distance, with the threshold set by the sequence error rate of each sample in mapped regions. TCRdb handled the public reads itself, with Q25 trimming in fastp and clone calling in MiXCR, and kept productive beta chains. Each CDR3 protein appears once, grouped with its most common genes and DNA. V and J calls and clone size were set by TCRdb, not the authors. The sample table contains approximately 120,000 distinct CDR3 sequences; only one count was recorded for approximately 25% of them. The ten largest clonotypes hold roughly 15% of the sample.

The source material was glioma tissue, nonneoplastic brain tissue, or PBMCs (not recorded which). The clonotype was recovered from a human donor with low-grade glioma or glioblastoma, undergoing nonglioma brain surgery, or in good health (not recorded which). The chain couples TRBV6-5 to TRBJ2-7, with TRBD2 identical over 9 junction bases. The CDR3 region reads CASSYSIAGASAEQYF. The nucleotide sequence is TGTGCCAGCAGTTACTCTATAGCGGGAGCTTCCGCCGAGCAGTACTTC.